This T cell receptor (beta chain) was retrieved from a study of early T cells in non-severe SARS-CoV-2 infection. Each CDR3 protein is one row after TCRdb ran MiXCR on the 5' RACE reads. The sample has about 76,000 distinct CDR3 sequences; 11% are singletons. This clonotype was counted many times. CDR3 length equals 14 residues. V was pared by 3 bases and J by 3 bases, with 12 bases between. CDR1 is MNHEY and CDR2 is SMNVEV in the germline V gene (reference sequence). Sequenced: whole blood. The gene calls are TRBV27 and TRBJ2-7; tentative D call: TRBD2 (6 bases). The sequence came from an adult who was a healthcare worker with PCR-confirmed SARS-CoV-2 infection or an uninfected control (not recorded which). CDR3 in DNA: TGTGCCAGCAGTTTGGTCTGGCGGGGCTACGAGCAGTACTTC. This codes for CASSLVWRGYEQYF.